This T cell receptor (beta chain) derives from a study of blood T cell repertoires in COVID-19. Study summary: Some COVID-19 samples were acute and others convalescent; all came from the United States, Italy and Spain.

The CDR3 contains 12 residues. V was pared by 2 bases and J by 2 bases, with 4 bases between. Per the germline V gene, CDR1 is SGHRS and CDR2 is YFSETQ. Participants, about 18 to 90 years old, spanned some 23 US areas. Participants' own reports of clinical history determined their cohort assignment. Here immunoSEQ multiplex PCR was the method, and the copy in TCRdb shows in-frame clones only, minus some. This sample has roughly 150,000 clones, with about 85% found just once. This chain connects TRBV5-1 to TRBJ1-2; D gene ambiguous. The TCR was taken from a woman aged 40-49 years with acute COVID-19. Sample: PBMCs or T cells enriched from blood (not recorded which). The CDR3 nucleotides read TGCGCCAGCAGCTTCGGGAACTATGGCTACACCTTC. Amino acids: CASSFGNYGYTF.